The 26 T cell receptor beta chains given below trace back to one sample, sequenced in a study of T-cell reconstitution after alpha-beta-depleted transplantation in children. Unique molecular identifiers were used in preparing the TCRbeta library. TCRdb analysed the PCR reads with MiXCR anew, one entry per CDR3 protein. The sample yields roughly 350,000 distinct CDR3 sequences, about 17% seen once. Sequenced here: PBMCs, mostly from graft donor cells, sampled 360 days after TCRalphabeta/CD19-depleted stem cell transplant. The receptor set was obtained from a male patient aged 2-10 years who had a stem cell transplant for acute lymphoblastic leukemia, so the T cells may come from the graft donor.

This clonotype appeared a few times. The chain combines TRBV28 with TRBJ2-5; 7 bases fit TRBD2. With 2 bases clipped from V and 4 bases from J, the junction kept 13 bases outside the gene matches. The CDR3 has 17 residues. The germline V gene encodes CDR1 MDHEN and CDR2 SYDVKM. CDR3 DNA: TGTGCCAGCAGTTTAGAGTCTAGCGGTTCCCCGGGAGAGACCCAGTACTTC. Its protein is CASSLESSGSPGETQYF. The whole variable domain, remainder taken from reference TRBV28 and TRBJ2-5, is DVKVTQSSRYLVKRTGEKVFLECVQDMDHENMFWYRQDPGLGLRLIYFSYDVKMKEKGDIPEGYSVSREKKERFSLILESASTNQTSMYLCASSLESSGSPGETQYFGPGTRLLVL.

This clonotype was observed once. V and J are TRBV14 and TRBJ2-2, with 7 bases that match TRBD1. After removal of 0 bases from V and 5 bases from J, the junction contained 9 bases not matched to a gene. Per the germline V gene, CDR1 is SGHDN and CDR2 is FVKESK. The CDR3 consists of 17 residues. The CDR3: CASSQDRQGAKTGELFF. The CDR3 DNA follows: TGTGCCAGCAGCCAAGATCGACAGGGAGCTAAGACCGGGGAGCTGTTTTTT.

The CDR3 loop reads CASSQLIGLADVETQYF. CDR3 nucleotides: TGTGCCAGCAGCCAACTCATTGGACTAGCAGACGTAGAGACCCAGTACTTC. The chain combines TRBV14 with TRBJ2-5; 8 nucleotides align to TRBD2. V shed 2 bases, J shed 4 bases, and the junction held 12 bases outside the gene matches. This CDR3 contains 17 residues. CDR1 SGHDN and CDR2 FVKESK come from the germline V gene.

This clonotype showed up many times. The CDR3 bases are TGTGCCAGCAGCTTCGAGTACGACGAGCAGTACTTC. It encodes CASSFEYDEQYF. The chain links TRBV7-8 to TRBJ2-7; D remains unclear. This CDR3 is 12 amino acids long. Germline-derived CDR1 and CDR2 are SGHVS and FQNEAQ. V shed 3 bases and J shed 5 bases, with 8 bases lying between them.

This clonotype appeared many times. V and J are TRBV11-1 and TRBJ1-6, with TRBD1 as a possible D gene (5 bases). CDR3 size: 18 residues. The V gene's germline CDR1 is SGHAT and CDR2 FQDESV (reference sequence). The ends were cut back, 3 bases at V and 5 bases at J, with 20 bases in the middle. The CDR3 here is CASSFDFMNRLDNSPLHF. The CDR3 DNA reads TGTGCCAGCAGCTTTGATTTTATGAACAGGCTCGATAATTCACCCCTCCACTTT.

This sequence joins TRBV28 and TRBJ1-3; 10 bases are shared with TRBD1. CDR3 length: 17 amino acids. Germline V gene data show CDR1 as MDHEN and CDR2 as SYDVKM. J gave up 2 bases and V 3 bases, and 7 bases lay outside the gene matches. This chain's CDR3 is CASSLIRGTGAGNTIYF. As DNA, the CDR3 is TGTGCCAGCAGTTTGATTAGGGGGACAGGGGCTGGAAACACCATATATTTT.

This clonotype has just a few counts. V and J are TRBV4-2 and TRBJ1-1, with a tentative D call TRBD1 (5 bases). Germline CDR1 LGHNA, CDR2 YNFKEQ. The CDR3 is 17 residues long. The V and J ends lost 1 base and 0 bases respectively, with 15 bases between them. In DNA, the CDR3 is TGTGCCAGCAGCCAAGTTAAGGGGAGCGCGATGAACACTGAAGCTTTCTTT. Protein: CASSQVKGSAMNTEAFF.

The chain links TRBV20-1 to TRBJ2-7, with 10 bases aligning to TRBD1. Trimming at V came to 0 bases and at J to 5 bases, leaving 10 bases not matched to a gene. Germline V gives CDR1 DFQATT, CDR2 SNEGSKA (reference sequence). The CDR3 has 16 residues. CDR3 residues: CSARDPALDRGNEQYF. The CDR3 DNA sequence: TGCAGTGCTAGAGATCCGGCGTTGGACAGGGGGAACGAGCAGTACTTC.

This clonotype came up a few times. V gene TRBV29-1 combines with J gene TRBJ1-1; 7 bases are a match to TRBD1. This CDR3 has 13 amino acids. CDR1 SQVTM and CDR2 ANQGSEA come from the germline V gene. Trimming cost V 7 bases and J 1 base; bases outside gene matches: 6. CDR3: CSAQTGWNTEAFF. CDR3 coding DNA: TGCAGCGCCCAGACAGGGTGGAACACTGAAGCTTTCTTT.

This clonotype was seen only a few times. The genes are TRBV20-1 and TRBJ2-1, with D unclear. Trimming removed 3 bases at V and 5 bases at J, with 8 bases between. Germline V gene data show CDR1 as DFQATT and CDR2 as SNEGSKA (reference sequence). This CDR3 has 12 residues. The chain's CDR3 is CSASIGNNEQFF. The CDR3 nucleotides are TGCAGTGCTAGCATCGGAAACAATGAGCAGTTCTTC.

The chain joins TRBV7-9 to TRBJ2-1; D may be TRBD2 (7 bases). CDR1 is SEHNR and CDR2 is FQNEAQ in the germline V gene (reference sequence). The CDR3 extends over 16 amino acids. V was cut by 0 bases and J by 3 bases, with 12 bases left in between. The CDR3 here is CASSLAPGGHYNEQFF. In DNA form, the CDR3 reads TGTGCCAGCAGCTTAGCGCCCGGGGGGCACTACAATGAGCAGTTCTTC.

The chain has TRBV27 and TRBJ2-7; TRBD2 is a possible D gene (6 bases). V dropped 6 bases and J dropped 6 bases, with 15 bases sitting between them. The CDR3 spans 13 residues. The germline gives CDR1 MNHEY, CDR2 SMNVEV (reference sequence). The CDR3 sequence: CASSRGVVGEQYF. For the CDR3, the DNA is TGTGCCAGCAGCCGCGGGGTCGTCGGCGAGCAGTACTTC.

The sample holds a few counts of this clonotype. This chain connects TRBV27 to TRBJ2-1; either TRBD1 or TRBD2 may supply D (5 bases each). Trimming pared 8 bases from V and 3 bases from J, leaving 17 bases between. This CDR3 region has 15 residues. CDR1 and CDR2 (germline): MNHEY, SMNVEV (reference sequence). This CDR3 is CASGDVGGGYNEQFF. The DNA of the CDR3 is TGTGCCAGCGGGGATGTGGGTGGGGGCTACAATGAGCAGTTCTTC.

V gene TRBV7-9 combines with J gene TRBJ2-2; perhaps TRBD1 as D (6 bases). The CDR3 has 16 residues. The germline V gene encodes CDR1 SEHNR and CDR2 FQNEAQ (reference sequence). Trimming removed 4 bases from V and 6 bases from J, with 18 bases in between. The CDR3, as DNA: TGTGCCAGCAGCTCAGAGGGGGACACCAACGCCGGGGAGCTGTTTTTT. The encoded protein is CASSSEGDTNAGELFF.

A note on this clonotype: A read error may produce the germline difference seen at one junction end. The rearrangement joins TRBV5-1 to TRBJ2-1; TRBD1 matches 8 bases. The CDR3 covers 11 residues. Per germline, CDR1 SGHRS and CDR2 YFSETQ. The CDR3 DNA follows: TGCGCCAGCAGAAGGACAGGGAGATCGGTCTTC. This encodes CASRRTGRSVF.

Many counts were recorded for this clonotype. This chain links TRBV5-1 with TRBJ2-1, with 7 bases that match TRBD1. V was clipped by 1 base and J by 7 bases; unmatched bases: 14. The CDR3 extends over 17 amino acids. Germline values: CDR1 SGHRS, CDR2 YFSETQ. In nucleotides, the CDR3 is TGCGCCAGCAGCTTGCCGCGACAGGGAGTGACGACGAATGAGCAGTTCTTC. Its translation is CASSLPRQGVTTNEQFF. Supplemented by reference TRBV5-1 and TRBJ2-1, the full variable domain reads KAGVTQTPRYLIKTRGQQVTLSCSPISGHRSVSWYQQTPGQGLQFLFEYFSETQRNKGNFPGRFSGRQFSNSRSEMNVSTLELGDSALYLCASSLPRQGVTTNEQFFGPGTRLTVL.

This clonotype was picked up a small number of times. This chain connects TRBV29-1 to TRBJ2-7; perhaps TRBD1 as D (6 bases). The germline V and J ends were trimmed by 7 bases and 2 bases, with 21 bases remaining between them. Germline CDR1 SQVTM, CDR2 ANQGSEA. The CDR3 spans 15 residues. CDR3 sequence: CSALSLTGGPYEQYF. DNA of the CDR3: TGCAGCGCCCTCAGCCTGACAGGAGGCCCCTACGAGCAGTACTTC.

V usage is TRBV29-1 and J usage is TRBJ2-1; 9 bases are shared with TRBD2. The CDR3 sequence is 15 residues long. Germline V gives CDR1 SQVTM, CDR2 ANQGSEA. Trimming at V came to 2 bases and at J to 2 bases, leaving 4 bases not matched to a gene. The CDR3 nucleotides are TGCAGCGTTGAAACAGCGGGAGGTCCCTACAATGAGCAGTTCTTC. This gives the protein CSVETAGGPYNEQFF.

V usage is TRBV15 and J usage is TRBJ2-3; no clear D gene. CDR1 is LNHNV and CDR2 is YYDKDF in the germline V gene (reference sequence). The CDR3 sequence is 13 residues long. V was cut by 0 bases and J by 5 bases, with 6 bases left in between. CDR3 sequence (DNA): TGTGCCACCAGCAGAGATACGGGAGATACGCAGTATTTT. This translates into CATSRDTGDTQYF.

The V call is TRBV27, the J call TRBJ2-5; D may be TRBD1 (6 bases). The CDR3 spans 13 residues. V was clipped by 5 bases and J by 11 bases, with 18 bases between them. Per the germline V gene, CDR1 is MNHEY and CDR2 is SMNVEV (reference sequence). The CDR3 protein is CASSLRLGRGQYF. The CDR3 DNA follows: TGTGCCAGCAGTCTCCGCCTCGGAAGGGGGCAGTACTTC.

The chain carries TRBV4-3 and TRBJ1-4; D remains ambiguous. The CDR3 runs 16 residues. The V end was cut by 0 bases, the J end by 4 bases, with 12 bases between. CDR1 is LGHNA and CDR2 is YSLEER in the germline V gene. This CDR3 is CASSQEAATVNEKLFF. DNA for the CDR3: TGCGCCAGCAGCCAAGAGGCAGCGACGGTTAATGAAAAACTGTTTTTT.

This clonotype was seen at least ten times. The chain is built from TRBV27 and TRBJ2-5, with D perhaps matching TRBD2 (5 bases). Trimming took off 5 bases at V and 4 bases at J, with 14 bases between the two ends. CDR1 is MNHEY, CDR2 SMNVEV, per germline (reference sequence). The CDR3 covers 14 residues. CDR3 sequence reads: CASSPMVSGETQYF. The CDR3, as DNA: TGTGCCAGCAGTCCCATGGTGAGCGGAGAGACCCAGTACTTC.

The chain carries TRBV7-3 and TRBJ2-1; D unclear. V was clipped by 2 bases and J by 5 bases, with 16 bases between them. Germline V gives CDR1 SGHTA, CDR2 FQGTGA. The CDR3 length is 16 residues. The CDR3 DNA sequence: TGTGCCAGCAGCTTACTTCCCAGCAGGTCTAACAATGAGCAGTTCTTC. It specifies CASSLLPSRSNNEQFF.

J is TRBJ2-5 and V is TRBV6-5, with 7 bases fitting TRBD1. CDR1 is MNHEY, CDR2 SVGAGI, per germline. Trimming cost V 4 bases and J 4 bases; bases outside gene matches: 12. The CDR3 spans 16 residues. This CDR3 is CASSFLGDSLGETQYF. The CDR3 region has the DNA TGTGCCAGCAGTTTCTTAGGGGACAGCCTCGGAGAGACCCAGTACTTC.

This clonotype was counted between two and nine times. This chain connects TRBV29-1 to TRBJ2-5; TRBD2 matches at 7 bases. The CDR3 is 13 amino acids. CDR1 and CDR2 (germline): SQVTM, ANQGSEA. The V segment lost 4 bases and the J segment 10 bases; nucleotides outside the gene matches: 12. In DNA, the CDR3 is TGCAGCGTTGTGGGAGGGCGTATCGGGGACCAGTACTTC. Translation gives CSVVGGRIGDQYF.

This clonotype was counted a few times. V gene TRBV25-1 combines with J gene TRBJ1-5, with no clear D. The germline V and J ends were trimmed by 6 bases and 14 bases, with 20 bases remaining between them. Germline CDR1 MGHDK, CDR2 SYGVNS. The CDR3 has 13 amino acids. Here the CDR3 reads CASRRRSRVVEHF. The CDR3 coding sequence is TGTGCCAGCAGGCGAAGGTCACGAGTGGTTGAGCATTTT.